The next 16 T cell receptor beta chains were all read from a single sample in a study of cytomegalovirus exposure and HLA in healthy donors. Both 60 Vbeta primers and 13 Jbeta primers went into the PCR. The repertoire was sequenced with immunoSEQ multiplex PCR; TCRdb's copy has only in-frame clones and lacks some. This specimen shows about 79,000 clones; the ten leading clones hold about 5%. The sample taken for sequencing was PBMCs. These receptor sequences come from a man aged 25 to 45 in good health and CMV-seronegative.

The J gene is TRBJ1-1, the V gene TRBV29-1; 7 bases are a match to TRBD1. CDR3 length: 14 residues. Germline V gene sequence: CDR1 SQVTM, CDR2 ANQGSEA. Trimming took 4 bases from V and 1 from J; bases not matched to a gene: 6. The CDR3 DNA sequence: TGCAGCGTTGTAAAGGGGGCGGAGAACACTGAAGCTTTCTTT. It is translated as CSVVKGAENTEAFF.

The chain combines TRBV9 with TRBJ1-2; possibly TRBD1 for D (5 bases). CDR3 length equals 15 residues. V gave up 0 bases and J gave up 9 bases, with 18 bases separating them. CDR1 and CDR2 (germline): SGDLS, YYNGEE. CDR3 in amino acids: CASSVESPWGYRYTF. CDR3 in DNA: TGTGCCAGCAGCGTAGAATCCCCGTGGGGCTACCGCTACACCTTC.

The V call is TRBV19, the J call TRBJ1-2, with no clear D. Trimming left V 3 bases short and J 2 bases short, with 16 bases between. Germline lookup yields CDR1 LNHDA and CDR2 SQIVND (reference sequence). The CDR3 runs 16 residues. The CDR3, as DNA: TGTGCCAGTAGTATCTCTCGGACGGGAATCAACTATGGCTACACCTTC. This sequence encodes CASSISRTGINYGYTF.

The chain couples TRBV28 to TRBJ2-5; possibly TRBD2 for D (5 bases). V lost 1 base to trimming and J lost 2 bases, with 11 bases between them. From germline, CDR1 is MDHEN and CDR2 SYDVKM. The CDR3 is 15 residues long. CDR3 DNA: TGTGCCAGCAGTTTATCTTTAGCGAGGCAAGAGACCCAGTACTTC. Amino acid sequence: CASSLSLARQETQYF.

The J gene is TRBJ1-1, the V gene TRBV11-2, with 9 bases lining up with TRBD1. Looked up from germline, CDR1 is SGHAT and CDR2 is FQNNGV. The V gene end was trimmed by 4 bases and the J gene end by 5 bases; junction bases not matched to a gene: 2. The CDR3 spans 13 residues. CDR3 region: CASSSDRGTEAFF. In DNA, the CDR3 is TGTGCCAGCAGCTCTGACAGGGGGACTGAAGCTTTCTTT.

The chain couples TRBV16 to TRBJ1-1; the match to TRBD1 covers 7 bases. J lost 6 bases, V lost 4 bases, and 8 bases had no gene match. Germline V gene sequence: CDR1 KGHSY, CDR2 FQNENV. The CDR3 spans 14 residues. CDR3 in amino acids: CASSRITGESEAFF. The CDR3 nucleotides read TGTGCCAGCAGCCGAATTACAGGGGAATCTGAAGCTTTCTTT. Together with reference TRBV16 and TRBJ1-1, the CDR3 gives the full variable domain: GEEVAQTPKHLVRGEGQKAKLYCAPIKGHSYVFWYQQVLKNEFKFLISFQNENVFDETGMPKERFSAKCLPNSPCSLEIQATKLEDSAVYFCASSRITGESEAFFGQGTRLTVV.

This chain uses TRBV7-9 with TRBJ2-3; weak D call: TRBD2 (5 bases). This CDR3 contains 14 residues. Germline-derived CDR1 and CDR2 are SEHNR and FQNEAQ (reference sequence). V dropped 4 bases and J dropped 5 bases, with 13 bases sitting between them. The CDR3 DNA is TGTGCCAGCAGCTATCGGGGAACGGGAGATACGCAGTATTTT. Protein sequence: CASSYRGTGDTQYF.

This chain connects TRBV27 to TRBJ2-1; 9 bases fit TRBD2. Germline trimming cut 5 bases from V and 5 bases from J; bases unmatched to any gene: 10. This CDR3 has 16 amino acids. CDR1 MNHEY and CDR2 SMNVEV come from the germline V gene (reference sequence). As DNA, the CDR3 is TGTGCCAGCAGTCCGCGGGAAGCGGGGGGACACAATGAGCAGTTCTTC. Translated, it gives CASSPREAGGHNEQFF.

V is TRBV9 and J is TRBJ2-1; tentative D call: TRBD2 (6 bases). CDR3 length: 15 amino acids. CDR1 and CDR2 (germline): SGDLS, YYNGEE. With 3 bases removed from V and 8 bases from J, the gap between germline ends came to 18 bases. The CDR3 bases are TGTGCCAGCAGCGCGCTAGCGAGGCAGGGCTATGAGCAGTTCTTC. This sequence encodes CASSALARQGYEQFF.

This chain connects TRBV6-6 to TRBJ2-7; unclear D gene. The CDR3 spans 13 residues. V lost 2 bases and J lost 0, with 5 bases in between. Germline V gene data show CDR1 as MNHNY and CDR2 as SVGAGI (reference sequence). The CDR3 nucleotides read TGTGCCAGCAGTTACGCAGTCTCCTACGAGCAGTACTTC. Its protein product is CASSYAVSYEQYF.

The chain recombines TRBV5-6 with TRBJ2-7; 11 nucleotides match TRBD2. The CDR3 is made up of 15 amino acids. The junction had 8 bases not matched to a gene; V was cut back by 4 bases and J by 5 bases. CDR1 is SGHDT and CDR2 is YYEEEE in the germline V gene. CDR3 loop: CASSPPGTSGHEQYF. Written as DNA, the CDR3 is TGTGCCAGCAGCCCCCCCGGGACTAGCGGCCACGAGCAGTACTTC.

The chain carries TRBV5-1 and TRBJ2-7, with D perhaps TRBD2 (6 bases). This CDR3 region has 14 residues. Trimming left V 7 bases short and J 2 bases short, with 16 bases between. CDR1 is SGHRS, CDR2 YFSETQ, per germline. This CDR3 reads CASRYYGSAYEQYF. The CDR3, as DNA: TGCGCCAGCCGATATTACGGGAGCGCCTACGAGCAGTACTTC.

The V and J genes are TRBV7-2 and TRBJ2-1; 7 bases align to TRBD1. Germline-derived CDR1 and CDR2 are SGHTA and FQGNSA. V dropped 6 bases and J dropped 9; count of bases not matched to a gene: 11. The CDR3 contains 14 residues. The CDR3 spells CASRGGRISSEQFF. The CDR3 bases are TGTGCCAGCAGAGGGGGCAGGATATCGTCTGAGCAGTTCTTC.

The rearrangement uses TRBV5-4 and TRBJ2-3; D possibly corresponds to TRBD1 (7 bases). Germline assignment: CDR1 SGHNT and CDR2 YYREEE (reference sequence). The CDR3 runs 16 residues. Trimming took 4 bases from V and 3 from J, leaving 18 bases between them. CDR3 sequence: CASSVGQRRGTDTQYF. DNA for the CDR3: TGTGCCAGCAGCGTGGGACAGAGGAGGGGAACAGATACGCAGTATTTT.

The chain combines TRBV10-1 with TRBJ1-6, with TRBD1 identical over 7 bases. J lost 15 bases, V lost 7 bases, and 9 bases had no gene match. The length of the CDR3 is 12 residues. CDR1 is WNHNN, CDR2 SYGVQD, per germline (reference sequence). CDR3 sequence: CASNHRGLRLHF. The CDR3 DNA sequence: TGCGCCAGCAATCACAGGGGTTTGCGCCTCCACTTT.

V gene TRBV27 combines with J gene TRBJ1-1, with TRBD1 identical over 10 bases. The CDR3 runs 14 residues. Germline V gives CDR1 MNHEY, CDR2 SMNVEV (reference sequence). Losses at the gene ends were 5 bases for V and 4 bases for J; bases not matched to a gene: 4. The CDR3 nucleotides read TGTGCCAGCAGTGGTGGACAGGGGGGCACTGAAGCTTTCTTT. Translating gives CASSGGQGGTEAFF.